This T cell receptor (beta chain) was captured by sequencing in a study of T cells after yellow fever vaccination. This clonotype has a handful of counts. V was cut by 1 base and J by 4 bases, with 5 bases left in between. The CDR3 runs to 14 residues. The V gene's germline CDR1 is MNHNS and CDR2 SASEGT. Each CDR3 protein is one row after TCRdb ran MiXCR on the 5' RACE reads. Of 150,000 to 200,000 distinct CDR3 sequences in the sample, approximately 6.2% were seen once. This rearrangement joins TRBV6-1 to TRBJ2-6; D uncertain. The TCR originated in a young man who received the YFV17D yellow fever vaccine. The specimen comprised CD4+ T cells sorted from PBMCs, sampled on the day of the first yellow fever vaccination. The DNA of the CDR3 is TGTGCCAGCAGTGAAGGGGCGGGGGCCAACGTCCTGACTTTC. Protein: CASSEGAGANVLTF.